A single T cell receptor beta chain is shown here with its context. CDR3 length equals 15 residues. With V trimmed by 6 bases and J by 3 bases, 5 bases remained unmatched. Germline CDR1 SGHTA, CDR2 FQGNSA. Per the authors' pipeline: Estimates of nucleated cell counts were drawn from the amplification of reference gene primers. Assay used: immunoSEQ multiplex PCR; TCRdb lists only in-frame clones, some missing. V and J calls and clone size are those listed in that table; D and trimming were worked out from the DNA. The table records over 600,000 clones, about 90% of them present only once. These data originate in a study of blood T cell repertoires in COVID-19. Study details: The United States, Italy and Spain supplied acute and convalescent COVID-19 samples. Nucleic acid was either cDNA or gDNA, and it came from T cells, B-cell-depleted T cells, or PBMCs.

The rearrangement uses TRBV7-2 and TRBJ2-3, with TRBD2 matching over 11 bases. The sample was peripheral blood. The sequence was collected from a woman between 18 and 29 years old with acute or convalescent COVID-19. CDR3 nucleotide sequence: TGTGCCAGCAGGTACGGGACTAGCGGAACAGATACGCAGTATTTT. Amino acid sequence: CASRYGTSGTDTQYF.